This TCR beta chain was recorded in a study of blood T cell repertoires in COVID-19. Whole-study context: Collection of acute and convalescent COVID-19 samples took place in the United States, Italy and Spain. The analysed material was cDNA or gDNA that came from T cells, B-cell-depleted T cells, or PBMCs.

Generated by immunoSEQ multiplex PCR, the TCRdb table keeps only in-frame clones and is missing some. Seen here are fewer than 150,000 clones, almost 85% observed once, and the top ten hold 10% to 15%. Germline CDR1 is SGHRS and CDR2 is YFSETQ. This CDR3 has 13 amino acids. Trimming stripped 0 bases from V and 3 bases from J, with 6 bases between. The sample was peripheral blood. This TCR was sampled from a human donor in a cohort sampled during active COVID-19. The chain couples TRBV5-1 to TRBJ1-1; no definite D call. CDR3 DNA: TGCGCCAGCAGCTTGGTCCTCGACACTGAAGCTTTCTTT. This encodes CASSLVLDTEAFF.